A single sample gave rise to the 2 T cell receptor beta chains below, sequenced in a study of blood T cell repertoires in COVID-19. Measured with immunoSEQ multiplex PCR; TCRdb has only the in-frame clones, and not every one. The sample includes around 95,000 clones, about 80% seen only once; the top ten take approximately 30%. The sequencing input was peripheral blood. These receptor sequences come from a man in his sixties or seventies with active or convalescent COVID-19.

This sequence joins TRBV9 and TRBJ2-5; D ambiguous. The CDR3 has 14 amino acids. Germline CDR1 and CDR2: SGDLS and YYNGEE. V was cut by 0 bases and J by 5 bases, with 11 bases left in between. The CDR3 sequence: CASSVGDNGETQYF. Here the CDR3 DNA reads TGTGCCAGCAGCGTAGGCGACAACGGCGAGACCCAGTACTTC.

This chain uses TRBV6-5 with TRBJ2-3; TRBD2 agrees at 7 bases. Trimming cost V 2 bases and J 4 bases; bases outside gene matches: 6. The germline gives CDR1 MNHEY, CDR2 SVGAGI. This CDR3 contains 15 residues. The DNA for the CDR3 is TGTGCCAGCAGTTACGCAGGGAGGGGCGCAGATACGCAGTATTTT. This translates into CASSYAGRGADTQYF.